This TCR beta chain was recovered during a study of persistence of HIV-infected CD4 T cells. Lysates of CMV-infected fibroblasts at 8 to 10 ug/mL stimulated these cells. Sorted nonresponding memory CD4+ T cells were CD40L-negative, CD69-negative, CD45RO-high. This was the immunoSEQ version 4 assay in survey mode. Sequencing used immunoSEQ multiplex PCR; TCRdb keeps in-frame clones, though not all of them. The repertoire includes about 48,000 clones, around 75% of them detected once, and less than 3% sits in the top ten. The germline gives CDR1 LGHDT, CDR2 YNNKEL (reference sequence). The V end was cut by 2 bases, the J end by 7 bases, with 9 bases between. The CDR3 consists of 14 residues. With regard to this clone: The antigen is undetermined.

The material was CD4+ T cells sorted from PBMCs after approximately 19-hour stimulation, obtained from a patient who received antiretroviral therapy. This TCR was recovered from an adult man with HIV who was CMV-seropositive. The J gene is TRBJ1-6, the V gene TRBV3-1 (or the pseudogene TRBV3-2); D is ambiguous. The CDR3 protein is CASSQSSINSPLHF. The CDR3 nucleotides are TGTGCCAGCAGCCAATCATCAATCAATTCACCCCTCCACTTT.